This T cell receptor (beta chain) was obtained from a study of Ad26.COV2.S vaccination and SARS-CoV-2 variants. Study details: Participants got Ad26.COV2.S intramuscularly, once or twice 56 days apart.

Treatment reported: some 20 received Ad26.COV2.S at low or high dose, single or two shots; roughly 5 received placebo; per-sample allocation not given. Day 63 after the first injection of vaccine or placebo was the sampling time. Clones were read by immunoSEQ multiplex PCR, and TCRdb kept only the in-frame ones, dropping some. The data show 350,000 to 450,000 clones, roughly 90% seen once. The clonotype originates from a person between 18 and 60 years old who received the Ad26.COV2.S COVID-19 vaccine or a placebo. This sample comprised peripheral blood, obtained in a trial of Ad26.COV2.S vaccine versus placebo.

CDR3 sequence (DNA): TGTGCCACCAGCAGGGACAGGGGGCTAGAAGAGACCCAGTACTTC. This codes for CATSRDRGLEETQYF. This chain uses TRBV15 with TRBJ2-5; 11 bases map to TRBD1. CDR3 length: 15 residues. Looked up from germline, CDR1 is LNHNV and CDR2 is YYDKDF (reference sequence). With 3 bases clipped from V and 3 bases from J, the junction kept 3 bases outside the gene matches.